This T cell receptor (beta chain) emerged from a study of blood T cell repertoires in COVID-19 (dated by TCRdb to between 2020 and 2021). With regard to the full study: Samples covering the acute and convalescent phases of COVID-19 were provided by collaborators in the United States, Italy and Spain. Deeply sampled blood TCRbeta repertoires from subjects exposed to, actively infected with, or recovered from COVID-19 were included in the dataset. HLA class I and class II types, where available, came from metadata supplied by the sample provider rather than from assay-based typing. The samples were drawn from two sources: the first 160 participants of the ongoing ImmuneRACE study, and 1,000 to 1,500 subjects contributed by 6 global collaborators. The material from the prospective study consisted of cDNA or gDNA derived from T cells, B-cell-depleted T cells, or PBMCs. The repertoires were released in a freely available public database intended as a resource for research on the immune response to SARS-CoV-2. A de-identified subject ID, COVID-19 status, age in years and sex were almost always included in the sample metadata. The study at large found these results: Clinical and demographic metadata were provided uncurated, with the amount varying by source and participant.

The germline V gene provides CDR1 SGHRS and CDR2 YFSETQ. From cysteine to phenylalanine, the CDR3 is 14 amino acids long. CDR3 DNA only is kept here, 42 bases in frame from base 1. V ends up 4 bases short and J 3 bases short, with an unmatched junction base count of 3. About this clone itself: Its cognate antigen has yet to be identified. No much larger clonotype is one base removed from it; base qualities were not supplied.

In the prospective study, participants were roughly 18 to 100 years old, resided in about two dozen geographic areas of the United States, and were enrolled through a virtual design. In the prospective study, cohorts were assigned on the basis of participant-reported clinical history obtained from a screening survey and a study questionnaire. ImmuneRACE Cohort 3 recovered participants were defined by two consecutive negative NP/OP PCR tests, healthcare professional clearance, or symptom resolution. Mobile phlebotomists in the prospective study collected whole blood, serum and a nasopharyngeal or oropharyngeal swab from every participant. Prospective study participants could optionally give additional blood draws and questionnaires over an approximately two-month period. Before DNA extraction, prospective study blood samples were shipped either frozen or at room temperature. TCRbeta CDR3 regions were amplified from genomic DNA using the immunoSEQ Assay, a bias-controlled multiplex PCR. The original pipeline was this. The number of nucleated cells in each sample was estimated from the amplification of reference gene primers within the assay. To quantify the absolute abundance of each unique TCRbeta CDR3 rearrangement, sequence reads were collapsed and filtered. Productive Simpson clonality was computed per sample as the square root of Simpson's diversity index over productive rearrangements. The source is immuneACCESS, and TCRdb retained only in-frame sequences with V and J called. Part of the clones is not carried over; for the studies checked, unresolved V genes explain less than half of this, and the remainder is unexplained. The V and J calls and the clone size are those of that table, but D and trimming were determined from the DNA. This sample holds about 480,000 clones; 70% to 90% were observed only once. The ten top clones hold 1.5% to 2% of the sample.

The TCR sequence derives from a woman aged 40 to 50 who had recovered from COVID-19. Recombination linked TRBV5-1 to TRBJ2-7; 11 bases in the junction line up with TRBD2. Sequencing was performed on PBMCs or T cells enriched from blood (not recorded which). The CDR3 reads CASSTGTSGYEQYF. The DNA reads TGCGCCAGCAGCACCGGGACTAGCGGCTACGAGCAGTACTTC.